This TCR beta chain was observed in a study of T cell clonotyping in hematopoietic cell transplantation. Regarding the study as a whole: Graft donor and pretransplant recipient Inverse Simpson Index values predicted broader posttransplant TCR diversity. After transplant, recipient diversity fell while pathologically expanded clonotypes grew through day 180. At the given depth, recipient repertoires were over 95% de novo clonotypes. Without cell sorting, CD4 versus CD8 contributions remain unresolved.

This clone occurred once. No antigen is known for it. Libraries were prepared by immunoSEQ multiplex PCR; TCRdb keeps only in-frame clonotypes and omits some of them. The repertoire holds under 15,000 clones, with roughly 89% as singletons. Trimming pared 4 bases from V and 5 bases from J, leaving 14 bases between. CDR1 and CDR2 from the germline V gene are MGHRA and YSYEKL. The CDR3 length is 14 residues. The sample comprised peripheral blood mononuclear cells. This receptor was taken from a human donor who either received an allogeneic hematopoietic cell transplant for a myeloid malignancy or was a related donor (not recorded which). Some clones in this sample may be carry-over from other donors' samples. The V call is TRBV4-1, the J call TRBJ2-5; possibly TRBD2 for D (7 bases). The CDR3 sequence: CASSPPGGRETQYF. The CDR3 region has the DNA TGCGCCAGCAGCCCACCGGGGGGCCGGGAGACCCAGTACTTC.